The subject of this entry is one T cell receptor (beta chain). What this receptor recognizes is not known. One end of the junction is discordant with germline, which a read error may explain. This entry comes from a study of PD-L1 blockade in urothelial cancer listed by TCRdb under 2017. As for the study more broadly: Every patient began therapy in 2014 and was given atezolizumab 1,200 mg intravenously every 3 weeks. TCR sequencing covered pretreatment tumor samples and matched, serially collected peripheral blood taken before and after atezolizumab treatment. Somatic, immune and clinical correlates of response to PD-L1 blockade with atezolizumab in urothelial cancer were the focus of an exploratory multi-omic analysis. Pretreatment blood TCR-seq was available for twenty-nine patients, at least one posttreatment blood collection was obtained for some 24 patients, and tumor TCR-seq was available for some 24 patients. Blood samples gave a median of about 130,000 T cells and some 83,000 unique TCRs, with a median clonality of around 0.08. Patients had an ECOG performance status of 0 or 1 and had received between 0 and 3 prior chemotherapy regimens. Whole exome sequencing and RNA sequencing of pretreatment tumors were performed alongside TCR sequencing in the same patients. Durable clinical benefit was achieved by nine patients but not by the remaining 20. Progression-free survival longer than 6 months counted as durable clinical benefit, and TCR features were additionally tested against both progression-free and overall survival. About nine tenths of the roughly 29 patients were identified as males with urothelial cancer of bladder origin, and a prior smoking history was reported by 18 of 29 patients. Blood samples were analyzed at two time points: 3 weeks after treatment start (second dose) and 6 weeks after treatment start. Summary of the overall study and its limitations: Because the sample size was small (n ≈ 29) and many of the analyses were exploratory, the results are meant to be hypothesis-generating. Patients with durable benefit showed greater expansion of tumor-associated TCR clones in peripheral blood 3 weeks after starting treatment (n of about 20, p = 0.022). A pretreatment peripheral blood TCR clonality below the median was linked to improved progression-free and overall survival.

A total of 25 to 35 patients with locally advanced or metastatic urothelial carcinoma, treated at Memorial Sloan Kettering on a trial protocol, made up the cohort. Peripheral blood mononuclear cells were collected pretreatment and during treatment, with between 1 and 8 total time points per patient. The Qiagen DNeasy Blood extraction kit was used to purify genomic DNA from total PBMCs and tumor samples. Collected pretreatment and during treatment, PBMCs were isolated and stored as previously described. Sequences SGHVS (CDR1) and FQNEAQ (CDR2) are obtained from the germline V gene. The CDR3 sequence holds 13 residues, the cysteine and phenylalanine included. The kept DNA is CDR3 alone, 39 bases in frame from the first base. Synthetic TCR analog templates were spiked into each PCR so that absolute template abundance could be estimated from read counts. The immunoSEQ assay was used to amplify TCRbeta CDR3 regions from genomic DNA with bias-controlled V and J gene primers. Sequencing of rearranged TCRbeta segments was performed at approximately 20X coverage. For the original study's pipeline: Clustering was used to correct sequencing errors, and CDR3s were annotated against IMGT so that V, D and J genes could be assigned. Downstream analyses used only productive TCRbeta rearrangements, leaving out any out-of-frame or stop-codon sequences. To compute clonality, Shannon entropy was normalized by the log of the number of unique productive sequences and then subtracted from one. Clones differing between time points or between blood and tumor were identified by Fisher's exact test with Benjamini-Hochberg correction at adjusted p below 0.01. TCRdb took over this immuneACCESS table, retaining in-frame rearrangements with V and J assigned. Such tables are incomplete; in checked studies, under half of the missing clones stem from an unresolved V gene, and the remainder is unexplained. V, J and clone size reflect that table, while D and trimming were determined from the DNA. The sample has approximately 100,000 clones on record, approximately 85% of them singletons. The ten largest clones take up 2.4% of the sample.

The source was PBMCs, collected around atezolizumab (anti-PD-L1) treatment. The receptor chain draws on TRBV7-8 and TRBJ2-1, and TRBD2 aligns with 9 junction nucleotides. This receptor was identified in a man aged 45 to 65 with urothelial cancer. The CDR3 region: CASSLGGREGPVF. The sequenced DNA: TGTGCCAGCAGCTTAGGGGGGCGGGAGGGCCCAGTCTTC.